In its sample, the clone carrying this TCR beta chain is large (0.1 to 1%). Antigen unknown. The data are from a study of early T cells in non-severe SARS-CoV-2 infection. Looking at the study overall: Alpha and beta chains were unpaired, from unsorted whole-blood bulk RNA.

Individual cDNA molecules carried attached unique molecular identifiers. TCRdb re-called the 5' RACE reads through MiXCR, storing one row per CDR3 protein. This table has about 53,000 distinct CDR3 sequences, roughly 12% appearing once. Findings and caveats of the study: Private and CD4 specificities were missed by VDJdb matching, which favored anti-spike CD8 responses.

Germline CDR1 is KGHSH and CDR2 is LQKENI. The CDR3 runs 18 residues. V was trimmed by 8 bases and J by 1 base, leaving 26 bases between them. The receptor was isolated from an adult who was a healthcare worker with PCR-confirmed SARS-CoV-2 infection or an uninfected control (not recorded which). This chain joins TRBV18 and TRBJ1-2; the D gene is possibly TRBD1 (5 bases). The sequencing here drew on whole blood, taken at baseline. For the CDR3, the DNA is TGTGCCAGCACATCTAAAGGCGAACTGGACATACTTAACTATGGCTACACCTTC. Its translation is CASTSKGELDILNYGYTF.